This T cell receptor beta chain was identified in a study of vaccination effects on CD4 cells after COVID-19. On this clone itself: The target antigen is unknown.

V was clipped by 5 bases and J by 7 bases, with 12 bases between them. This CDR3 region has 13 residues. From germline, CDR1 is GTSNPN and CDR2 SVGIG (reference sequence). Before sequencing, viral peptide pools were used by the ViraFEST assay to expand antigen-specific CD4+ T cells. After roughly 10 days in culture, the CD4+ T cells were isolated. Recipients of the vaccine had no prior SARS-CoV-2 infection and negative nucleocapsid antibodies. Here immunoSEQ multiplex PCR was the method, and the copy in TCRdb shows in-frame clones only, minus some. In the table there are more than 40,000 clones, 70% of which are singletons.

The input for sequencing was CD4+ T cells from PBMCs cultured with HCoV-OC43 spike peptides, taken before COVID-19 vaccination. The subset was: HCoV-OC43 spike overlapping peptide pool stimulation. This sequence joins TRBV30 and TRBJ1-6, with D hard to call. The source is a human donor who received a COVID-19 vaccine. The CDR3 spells CAWGAGGNSPLHF. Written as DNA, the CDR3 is TGTGCCTGGGGAGCTGGTGGGAATTCACCCCTCCACTTT.